The rows below give T cell receptor beta chains drawn from one sample of a study of siplizumab effects on memory and regulatory T cells. The repertoire was sequenced with immunoSEQ multiplex PCR; TCRdb's copy has only in-frame clones and lacks some. Here the sample spans about 97,000 clones, about nine tenths being singletons. Sequencing was carried out using non-Treg CD4+ T cells sorted from blood. All receptors come from a human donor in good health. Both conserved end residues are part of each CDR3. The D gene is left open where the match is weak. The size field is filled for only some rows; it gives once, few, many or a size class.

>TRBV6-6|TRBJ2-7|15|NA|NA
TGTGCCAGCAGGGGGGGCCGGGACACCTCCTACGAGCAGTACTTC
CASRGGRDTSYEQYF
>TRBV4-2|TRBJ1-4|15|NA|TRBD1
TGTGCCAGCAGCCAAGACTCACAGGGGAATGAAAAACTGTTTTTT
CASSQDSQGNEKLFF
>TRBV5-6|TRBJ2-1|11|NA|NA
TGTGCCAGCAGCTACTACAATGAGCAGTTCTTC
CASSYYNEQFF
>TRBV19|TRBJ1-5|15|NA|TRBD1
TGTGCCAGTACCAGGGGACAGGGACCGACTCAGCCCCAGCATTTT
CASTRGQGPTQPQHF
>TRBV9|TRBJ1-1|17|NA|NA
TGTGCCAGCAGCGTAGCTACGCCCGGGGGTTGGAACACTGAAGCTTTCTTT
CASSVATPGGWNTEAFF
>TRBV6-6|TRBJ1-4|13|NA|NA
TGTGCCAGCAGTTACAGATCCAATGAAAAACTGTTTTTT
CASSYRSNEKLFF
>TRBV4-1|TRBJ2-7|21|NA|TRBD2
TGCGCCAGCAGCCAAGATCGGGGACTAGCGGGGAGAGGAGGGATCTCCTACGAGCAGTACTTC
CASSQDRGLAGRGGISYEQYF
>TRBV20-1|TRBJ2-3|10|once|NA
TGCAGTACCGATGGAGATACGCAGTATTTT
CSTDGDTQYF
>TRBV30|TRBJ2-7|11|once|NA
TGTGCCCGGAGGGAAATCGACGAGCAGTACTTC
CARREIDEQYF
>TRBV21-1|TRBJ2-3|14|NA|NA
TGTGCCAGCAGCAAAAGAACAGTGGGAGATACGCAGTATTTT
CASSKRTVGDTQYF
>TRBV5-1|TRBJ1-3|16|NA|NA
TGCGCCAGCAGCTTGGCCGTGACCAACTCTGGAAACACCATATATTTT
CASSLAVTNSGNTIYF
>TRBV27|TRBJ2-7|17|NA|TRBD1
TGTGCCAGCAGACGATGGACAGGGAGACCCAGCTCCTACGAGCAGTACTTC
CASRRWTGRPSSYEQYF
>TRBV18|TRBJ1-1|14|NA|TRBD1
TGTGCCAGCTCAACTTTGGAGGGGGCCCCTGAAGCTTTCTTT
CASSTLEGAPEAFF
>TRBV5-1|TRBJ2-2|16|NA|NA
TGCGCCAGCAGCTTGATCGCCGGGAGCAGAACCGGGGAGCTGTTTTTT
CASSLIAGSRTGELFF
>TRBV19|TRBJ2-5|16|NA|NA
TGTGCCAGTAGTATATCCGGGCAGGCGGCCCGAGAGACCCAGTACTTC
CASSISGQAARETQYF
>TRBV30|TRBJ1-6|13|NA|NA
TGTGCCTGGAGAGGTAGGGGAAATTCACCCCTCCACTTT
CAWRGRGNSPLHF
>TRBV6-6|TRBJ2-7|15|NA|NA
TGTGCCAGCAGGTCTCCGGGACGTACTACCTACGAGCAGTACTTC
CASRSPGRTTYEQYF
>TRBV10-2|TRBJ2-3|14|once|TRBD2
TGCGCCAGCAGTGAGGCTAGCGGGAGAGACACGCAGTATTTT
CASSEASGRDTQYF
>TRBV18|TRBJ1-6|12|once|NA
TGTGCCAGCTCTAGGGATAATTCACCCCTCCACTTT
CASSRDNSPLHF
>TRBV2|TRBJ2-2|12|NA|NA
TGTGCCAGCAGGCGGGGTACGGGGGAGCTGTTTTTT
CASRRGTGELFF
>TRBV28|TRBJ2-5|14|NA|NA
TGTGCCAGCAGTCTCCGCTTAGGGAACCTGGGCCAGTACTTC
CASSLRLGNLGQYF
>TRBV2|TRBJ1-3|13|few|NA
TGTGCCAGCAGGGACACCTCTGGAAACACCATATATTTT
CASRDTSGNTIYF
>TRBV5-1|TRBJ2-7|14|NA|NA
TGCGCCAGCAGCTTCGCGACTAGCTCCTACGAGCAGTACTTC
CASSFATSSYEQYF
>TRBV18|TRBJ2-3|15|once|NA
TGTGCCAGCTCACCACTGCCTAAGAGCACAGATACGCAGTATTTT
CASSPLPKSTDTQYF
>TRBV6-5|TRBJ2-5|12|NA|TRBD2
TGTGCCAGCGGTGGGGGGGTGGAGACCCAGTACTTC
CASGGGVETQYF
>TRBV12-2|TRBJ1-2|9|NA|NA
TGTGCAAGCCGCGGGAGCTACACCTTC
CASRGSYTF
>TRBV19|TRBJ1-1|17|NA|NA
TGTGCCAGTAGGACCCGGGACGGCGGTAGTCGGAACACTGAAGCTTTCTTT
CASRTRDGGSRNTEAFF
>TRBV19|TRBJ2-2|15|once|TRBD2
TGTGCCAGTATCCAAACTAGCGGACTCACCGGGGAGCTGTTTTTT
CASIQTSGLTGELFF
>TRBV30|TRBJ2-1|12|NA|TRBD2
TGTGCCTGGAGTGGACTAGCGGGAAGGCGGTTCTTC
CAWSGLAGRRFF
>TRBV7-2|TRBJ1-1|15|NA|TRBD1
TGTGCCAGCAGCTTAGCGCCTAAACAGGGGATCGGAGCTTTCTTT
CASSLAPKQGIGAFF
>TRBV2|TRBJ2-7|10|NA|NA
TGTGCCAGCAGTGGGGACGAGCAGTACTTC
CASSGDEQYF